The sequence of this TCR beta chain was determined in a study of shared clonotypes between healthy human individuals. The table came from immunoSEQ multiplex PCR; TCRdb's copy has only in-frame clones and leaves some out. This sample has under 2,500,000 clones, with around 95% found just once. CDR3 length: 13 residues. The ends were cut back, 6 bases at V and 8 bases at J, with 14 bases in the middle. The origin of this receptor is a man in his late teens or twenties in good health. The sample taken for sequencing was naive CD4+ T cells sorted from blood. Specified subset: CD45RA+ positively selected. The gene calls are TRBV23-1 and TRBJ1-3, with D possibly TRBD1 on 5 matching bases. TRBV23-1 is noted as an ORF with a role that remains uncertain. As DNA, the CDR3 is TGCGCCAGCAGCGTTCAGGGCCTGGACACCATATATTTT. Amino acid sequence: CASSVQGLDTIYF.